This entry lists 23 T cell receptor beta chains sequenced from one sample in a study of beta chain features in type 1 diabetes. Every bit of the isolated RNA underwent reverse transcription, so sequencing read expressed TCRB transcripts. Produced via immunoSEQ multiplex PCR; TCRdb's table is partial and in-frame only. This repertoire shows a few hundred thousand clones, 16% found once; its top ten account for 0.065% to 0.1%. No antigen has been assigned to these receptors. Study results and limitations: In every one of the four CD4+ subsets, TCRB CDR3s were moderately but significantly shorter in Type 1 diabetes patients.

What was sequenced was naive CD4+ T cells from blood. All receptors come from a man under 40 with type 1 diabetes.

V and J are TRBV5-1 and TRBJ2-4; 12 bases align to TRBD1. The CDR3 has 16 residues. V lost 4 bases to trimming and J lost 3 bases; unmatched junction nucleotides: 5. Germline CDR1 reads SGHRS; CDR2 reads YFSETQ. CDR3 sequence reads: CASSLGTGGDKNIQYF. CDR3 DNA sequence: TGCGCCAGCAGCCTCGGGACAGGGGGCGACAAAAACATTCAGTACTTC.

V is TRBV27 and J is TRBJ2-5, with a possible D match to TRBD1 (6 bases). Germline-derived CDR1 and CDR2 are MNHEY and SMNVEV (reference sequence). This CDR3 has 15 residues. Trimming took 0 bases from V and 5 from J, leaving 13 bases between them. The CDR3 bases are TGTGCCAGCAGTTTATCGAAACAGGGAAGGGAGACCCAGTACTTC. Its translation is CASSLSKQGRETQYF.

The CDR3 DNA is TGTGCCAGCAGTGGTCTGCCGTCTGGGGCCAACGTCCTGACTTTC. Protein: CASSGLPSGANVLTF. The chain carries TRBV2 and TRBJ2-6; D is unresolved. The germline gives CDR1 SNHLY, CDR2 FYNNEI. Trimming removed 4 bases at V and 1 base at J, with 8 bases between. The CDR3 totals 15 residues.

The chain employs TRBV11-2 and TRBJ2-3, with D uncertain. Germline values: CDR1 SGHAT, CDR2 FQNNGV. The V end lost 1 base, the J end lost 5 bases, and 4 bases lay between the germline ends. This CDR3 is built from 12 residues. The CDR3 bases are TGTGCCAGCAGCTTAGCTCAAGATACGCAGTATTTT. Translating gives CASSLAQDTQYF.

The gene calls are TRBV4-1 and TRBJ2-6, with TRBD2 as a possible D gene (5 bases). Trimming took 0 bases from V and 2 from J, leaving 11 bases between them. This CDR3 region has 17 residues. Per the germline V gene, CDR1 is MGHRA and CDR2 is YSYEKL. CDR3 region: CASSQDPGSTGANVLTF. As DNA, the CDR3 is TGCGCCAGCAGCCAAGATCCGGGGTCAACTGGGGCCAACGTCCTGACTTTC.

The genes are TRBV14 and TRBJ2-5; D unclear. Germline CDR1 SGHDN, CDR2 FVKESK. The CDR3 loop spans 12 amino acids. Trimming removed 5 bases from V and 4 bases from J, with 8 bases in between. The CDR3 spells CASSVKGETQYF. CDR3 nucleotide sequence: TGTGCCAGCAGCGTAAAAGGAGAGACCCAGTACTTC.

The rearrangement links TRBV9 to TRBJ1-1, with 7 bases aligning to TRBD1. Germline CDR1 and CDR2: SGDLS and YYNGEE. V shed 4 bases, J shed 6 bases, and the junction held 15 bases outside the gene matches. The CDR3 sequence is 16 residues long. The CDR3: CASSKSTGFPDAEAFF. DNA of the CDR3: TGTGCCAGCAGCAAATCGACAGGGTTTCCGGACGCTGAAGCTTTCTTT.

The sample holds a few counts of this clone. The chain is built from TRBV13 and TRBJ2-7; D might be TRBD1 or TRBD2, each matching 5 bases. The CDR3 extends over 16 amino acids. The germline V and J ends were trimmed by 5 bases and 0 bases, with 17 bases remaining between them. CDR1 is PRHDT, CDR2 FYEKMQ, per germline (reference sequence). The chain's CDR3 is CASSLSNRDASYEQYF. CDR3 coding DNA: TGTGCCAGCAGCCTCAGTAACCGGGACGCCTCCTACGAGCAGTACTTC.

The chain links TRBV28 to TRBJ2-5; weak D call: TRBD1 (6 bases). The CDR3 spans 14 residues. V lost 3 bases to trimming and J lost 5 bases, with 13 bases between them. Germline V gives CDR1 MDHEN, CDR2 SYDVKM. The chain's CDR3 is CASSFQGSIETQYF. Written as DNA, the CDR3 is TGTGCCAGCAGTTTCCAGGGGTCCATTGAGACCCAGTACTTC.

V usage is TRBV18 and J usage is TRBJ2-4; 11 bases line up with TRBD1. This CDR3 spans 16 amino acids. V lost 3 bases to trimming and J lost 4 bases; unmatched junction nucleotides: 5. Germline-derived CDR1 and CDR2 are KGHSH and LQKENI. The CDR3 sequence: CASSPPGTGGKNIQYF. The CDR3 bases are TGTGCCAGCTCACCCCCCGGGACAGGGGGAAAAAACATTCAGTACTTC.

The chain couples TRBV28 to TRBJ2-7; 9 bases align to TRBD1. The CDR3 has 14 residues. Germline V gives CDR1 MDHEN, CDR2 SYDVKM. J was trimmed by 2 bases and V by 8 bases; bases with no gene match: 7. The CDR3 bases are TGTGCCAGCCCTGCCGGACAGGGGACCTACGAGCAGTACTTC. The encoded protein is CASPAGQGTYEQYF.

This clone appeared a few times. Other DNA sequences in the sample encode the same CDR3. The chain has TRBV29-1 and TRBJ2-6; no clear D. This CDR3 has 12 residues. Germline CDR1 is SQVTM and CDR2 is ANQGSEA. V lost 3 bases, J lost 0 bases, and 0 bases lay in between. The CDR3 spells CSVDSGANVLTF. In DNA, the CDR3 is TGCAGCGTTGACTCTGGGGCCAACGTCCTGACTTTC.

The chain carries TRBV11-3 and TRBJ2-2, with D unclear. V lost 5 bases and J 7 bases, leaving 8 bases between the germline ends. Germline loops: CDR1 SGHNT, CDR2 YENEEA. The CDR3 contains 12 residues. CDR3 sequence (DNA): TGTGCCAGCAGCCCTCTTAGCGGGGAGCTGTTTTTT. This gives the protein CASSPLSGELFF. Drawing the rest from reference TRBV11-3 and TRBJ2-2, the complete variable domain is EAGVVQSPRYKIIEKKQPVAFWCNPISGHNTLYWYLQNLGQGPELLIRYENEEAVDDSQLPKDRFSAERLKGVDSTLKIQPAELGDSAVYLCASSPLSGELFFGEGSRLTVL.

In its sample, this clone was seen a few times. The rearrangement joins TRBV29-1 to TRBJ1-4, with D perhaps matching TRBD1 (5 bases). Between the trimmed V and J ends, which lost 4 bases and 1 base, there was a span of 7 bases. The CDR3 has 13 amino acids. Germline V gene lookup returns CDR1 SQVTM and CDR2 ANQGSEA. In nucleotides, the CDR3 is TGCAGCGTTGGCGGGGGAACTAATGAAAAACTGTTTTTT. Its translation is CSVGGGTNEKLFF.

CDR3 region: CASSQGLQSGGSETQYF. The CDR3 DNA is TGCGCCAGCAGCCAAGGTCTCCAGTCGGGGGGCTCGGAGACCCAGTACTTC. The chain joins TRBV4-1 to TRBJ2-5; tentative D call: TRBD2 (7 bases). Germline V gene sequence: CDR1 MGHRA, CDR2 YSYEKL. Trimming left V 1 base short and J 5 bases short, with 20 bases between. The CDR3 contains 17 residues.

J is TRBJ2-5 and V is TRBV12-5; D is undetermined. The V gene lost 1 base and the J gene lost 2 bases, with 2 bases spanning the gap. The CDR3 sequence is 12 residues long. Germline V gene lookup returns CDR1 LGHNT and CDR2 FRNRAP. The DNA of the CDR3 is TGTGCTAGTGGTTTGGGTCAAGAGACCCAGTACTTC. This encodes CASGLGQETQYF.

The J gene is TRBJ2-1, the V gene TRBV29-1, with D possibly called TRBD1 or TRBD2 (5 bases each). V was cut by 5 bases and J by 4 bases, with 9 bases left in between. The CDR3 has 12 residues. Looked up from germline, CDR1 is SQVTM and CDR2 is ANQGSEA. The CDR3 nucleotides read TGCAGCGTTCAATGGGGGTACAATGAGCAGTTCTTC. Its protein is CSVQWGYNEQFF.

J is TRBJ2-1 and V is TRBV4-1; tentatively, D is TRBD1 (5 bases). This CDR3 comprises 16 residues. Germline CDR1 MGHRA, CDR2 YSYEKL. Trimming removed 5 bases from V and 8 bases from J, with 22 bases in between. CDR3 loop: CASSARKGRDLDEQFF. CDR3 nucleotides: TGCGCCAGCAGCGCACGCAAGGGCAGGGATCTCGATGAGCAGTTCTTC.

V gene TRBV5-1 combines with J gene TRBJ2-2, with 9 bases matching TRBD1. With V trimmed by 4 bases and J by 5 bases, 6 bases remained unmatched. This CDR3 is built from 15 residues. The V gene's germline CDR1 is SGHRS and CDR2 YFSETQ. CDR3 sequence (DNA): TGCGCCAGCAGCACGGGACAGGGAGAAACCGGGGAGCTGTTTTTT. Its translation is CASSTGQGETGELFF. The full variable domain, completed using reference TRBV5-1 and TRBJ2-2, is KAGVTQTPRYLIKTRGQQVTLSCSPISGHRSVSWYQQTPGQGLQFLFEYFSETQRNKGNFPGRFSGRQFSNSRSEMNVSTLELGDSALYLCASSTGQGETGELFFGEGSRLTVL.

This clone has just a few counts. V is TRBV7-9 and J is TRBJ2-1, with unresolved D. Germline V CDR1 and CDR2: SEHNR, FQNEAQ (reference sequence). V shed 3 bases and J shed 6 bases, with 6 bases lying between them. The CDR3 has 12 residues. CDR3 sequence (DNA): TGTGCCAGCAGCTTGAGTCGCAATGAGCAGTTCTTC. This codes for CASSLSRNEQFF.

CDR3 amino acids: CSVEERTSGSRYEQYF. The CDR3 DNA sequence: TGCAGCGTTGAAGAACGGACTAGCGGGAGTAGGTACGAGCAGTACTTC. This rearrangement joins TRBV29-1 to TRBJ2-7, with 13 bases lining up with TRBD2. The CDR3 runs 16 residues. V lost 0 bases to trimming and J lost 4 bases; unmatched junction nucleotides: 6. Germline V gene sequence: CDR1 SQVTM, CDR2 ANQGSEA.

This clone was counted only a few times. This chain links TRBV29-1 with TRBJ1-4; D gene unclear. Trimming took off 4 bases at V and 0 bases at J, with 3 bases between the two ends. Germline lookup yields CDR1 SQVTM and CDR2 ANQGSEA. The CDR3 has 12 amino acids. Written as DNA, the CDR3 is TGCAGCGTTGTAACAACTAATGAAAAACTGTTTTTT. Its translation: CSVVTTNEKLFF.

The chain recombines TRBV29-1 with TRBJ1-1, with D tentatively TRBD1 (5 bases). The V end lost 2 bases, the J end lost 1 base, and 8 bases lay between the germline ends. This CDR3 has 13 residues. The germline CDR1 and CDR2 sequences are SQVTM and ANQGSEA. CDR3 in amino acids: CSVEIDRNTEAFF. As DNA, the CDR3 is TGCAGCGTTGAAATCGACAGGAACACTGAAGCTTTCTTT.